The clone carrying this T cell receptor beta chain has just one count. This CDR3 is also generated by other DNA sequences in the sample. Within Nashville, Tennessee resided all donors, each a Caucasian adult. This entry belongs to a study of shared clonotypes between healthy human individuals. At the level of the study: The study used three CD4 naive, three CD4 memory, two CD8 naive and one CD8 memory plate per donor.

Germline V lookup: CDR1 LNHDA, CDR2 SQIVND (reference sequence). Trimming took off 3 bases at V and 4 bases at J, with 2 bases between the two ends. The CDR3 is 11 amino acids. Sequencing was performed with immunoSEQ multiplex PCR; in TCRdb, only in-frame clones are kept and a portion is missing. This sample carries 1.6 million or so clones, 96% of them seen once, and the ten largest clones take 0.95% to 1.5%. The rearrangement joins TRBV19 to TRBJ2-3; D uncertain. The sample was naive CD4+ T cells sorted from blood. Specified subset: CD45RA+ positively selected. The receptor comes from a man younger than 40 in good health. The CDR3 reads CASSIADTQYF. The DNA of the CDR3 is TGTGCCAGTAGTATTGCAGATACGCAGTATTTT.